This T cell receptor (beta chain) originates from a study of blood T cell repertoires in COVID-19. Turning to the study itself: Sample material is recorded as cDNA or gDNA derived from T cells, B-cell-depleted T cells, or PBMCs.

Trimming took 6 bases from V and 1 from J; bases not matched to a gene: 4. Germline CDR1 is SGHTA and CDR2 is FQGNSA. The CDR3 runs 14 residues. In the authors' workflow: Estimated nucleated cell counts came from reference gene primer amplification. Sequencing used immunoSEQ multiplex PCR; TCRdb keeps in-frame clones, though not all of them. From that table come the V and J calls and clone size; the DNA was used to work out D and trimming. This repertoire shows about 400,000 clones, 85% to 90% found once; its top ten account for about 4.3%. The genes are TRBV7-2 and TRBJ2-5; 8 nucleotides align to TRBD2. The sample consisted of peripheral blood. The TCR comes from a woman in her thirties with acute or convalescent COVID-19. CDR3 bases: TGTGCCAGCAGTCTGCGGGGGGCCCAAGAGACCCAGTACTTC. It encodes CASSLRGAQETQYF.